This TCR beta chain emerged from a study of blood T cell repertoires in COVID-19. In the study overall: COVID-19 samples collected from the United States, Italy and Spain covered acute and convalescent phases. From T cells, B-cell-depleted T cells, or PBMCs came the material, which was cDNA or gDNA.

As originally analysed: Nucleated cell number was recorded as an estimate derived from reference gene primer amplification. The method was immunoSEQ multiplex PCR; TCRdb's version includes in-frame clones alone and lacks a portion of them. V and J calls and clone size follow that table, whereas D and trimming were derived from the DNA. The data hold roughly 100,000 clones, with around 74% observed a single time. The V gene end was trimmed by 4 bases and the J gene end by 4 bases; junction bases not matched to a gene: 0. Per germline, CDR1 WSHSY and CDR2 SAAADI. This CDR3 spans 12 amino acids. This chain links TRBV10-2 with TRBJ2-7, with 8 bases that match TRBD2. The receptor comes from a woman older than 75 with active or convalescent COVID-19. Sequencing input: peripheral blood. CDR3 region: CASSAGGYEQYF. The DNA for the CDR3 is TGCGCCAGCAGTGCGGGGGGGTACGAGCAGTACTTC.